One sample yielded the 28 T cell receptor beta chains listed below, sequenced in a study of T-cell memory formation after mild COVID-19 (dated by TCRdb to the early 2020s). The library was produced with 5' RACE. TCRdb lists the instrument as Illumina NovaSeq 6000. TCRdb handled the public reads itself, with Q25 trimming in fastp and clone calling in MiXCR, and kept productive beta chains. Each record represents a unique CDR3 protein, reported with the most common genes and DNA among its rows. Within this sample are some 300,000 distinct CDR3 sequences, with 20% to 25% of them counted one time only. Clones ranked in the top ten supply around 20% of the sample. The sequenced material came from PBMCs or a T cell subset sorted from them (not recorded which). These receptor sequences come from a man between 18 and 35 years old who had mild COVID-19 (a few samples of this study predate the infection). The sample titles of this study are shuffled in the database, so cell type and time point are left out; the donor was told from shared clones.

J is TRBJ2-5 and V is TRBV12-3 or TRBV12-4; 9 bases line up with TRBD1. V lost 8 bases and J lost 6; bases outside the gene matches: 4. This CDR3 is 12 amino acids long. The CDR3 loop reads CASRDREKTQYF. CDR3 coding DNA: TGTGCCAGCCGGGACAGGGAAAAGACCCAGTACTTC.

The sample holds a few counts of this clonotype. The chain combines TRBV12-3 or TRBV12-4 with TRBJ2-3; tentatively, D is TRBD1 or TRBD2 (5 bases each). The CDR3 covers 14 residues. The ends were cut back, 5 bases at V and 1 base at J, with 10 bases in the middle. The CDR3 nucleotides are TGTGCCAGCAGTCCCTTGGGGGGCACAGATACGCAGTATTTT. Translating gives CASSPLGGTDTQYF.

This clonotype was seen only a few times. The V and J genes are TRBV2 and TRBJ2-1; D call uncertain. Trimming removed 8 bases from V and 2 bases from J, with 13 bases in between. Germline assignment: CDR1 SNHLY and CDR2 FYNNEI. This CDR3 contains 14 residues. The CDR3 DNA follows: TGTGCCAGCGCTGGGGAATTTACCTACAATGAGCAGTTCTTC. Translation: CASAGEFTYNEQFF.

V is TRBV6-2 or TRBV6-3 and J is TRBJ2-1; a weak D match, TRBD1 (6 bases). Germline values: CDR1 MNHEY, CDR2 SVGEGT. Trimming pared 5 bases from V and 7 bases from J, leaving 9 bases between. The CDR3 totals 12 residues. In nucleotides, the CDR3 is TGTGCCAGCAGTCGGACAGCTAATGAGCAGTTCTTC. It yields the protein CASSRTANEQFF.

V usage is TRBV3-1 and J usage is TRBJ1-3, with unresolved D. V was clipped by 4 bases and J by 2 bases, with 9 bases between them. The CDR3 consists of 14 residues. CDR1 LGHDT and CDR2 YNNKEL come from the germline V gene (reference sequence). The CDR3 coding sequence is TGTGCCAGCAGCCTCGGACCGCCTGGAAACACCATATATTTT. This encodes CASSLGPPGNTIYF.

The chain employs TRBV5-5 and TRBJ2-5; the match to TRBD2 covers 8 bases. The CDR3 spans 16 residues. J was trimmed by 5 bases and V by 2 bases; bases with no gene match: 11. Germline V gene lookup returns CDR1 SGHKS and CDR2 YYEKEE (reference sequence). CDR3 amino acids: CASSFGSGKWEETQYF. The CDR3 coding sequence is TGTGCCAGCAGCTTCGGTAGCGGGAAATGGGAGGAGACCCAGTACTTC.

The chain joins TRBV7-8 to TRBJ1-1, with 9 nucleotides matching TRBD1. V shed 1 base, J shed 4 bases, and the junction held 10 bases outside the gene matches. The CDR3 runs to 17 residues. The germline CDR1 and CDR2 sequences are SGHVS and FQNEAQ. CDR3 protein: CASSLERQGGVFTEAFF. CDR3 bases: TGTGCCAGCAGCTTAGAGAGACAGGGGGGCGTGTTCACTGAAGCTTTCTTT.

CDR3 bases: TGTGCCAGCAGCGCCGGGGCGGAGGAAAACACCATATATTTT. It is translated as CASSAGAEENTIYF. The chain carries TRBV5-5 and TRBJ1-3; a weak D match, TRBD1 (5 bases). Germline CDR1 reads SGHKS; CDR2 reads YYEKEE (reference sequence). The CDR3 consists of 14 residues. V was shortened by 4 bases and J by 6 bases, with 14 bases between the two germline ends. Full variable domain (outside the CDR3, taken from reference TRBV5-5 and TRBJ1-3): DAGVTQSPTHLIKTRGQQVTLRCSPISGHKSVSWYQQVLGQGPQFIFQYYEKEERGRGNFPDRFSARQFPNYSSELNVNALLLGDSALYLCASSAGAEENTIYFGEGSWLTVV.

The CDR3: CASSYTGDRDIQYF. As DNA, the CDR3 is TGTGCCAGCAGTTATACAGGGGATCGTGACATTCAGTACTTC. V gene TRBV28 combines with J gene TRBJ2-4, with 7 nucleotides matching TRBD1. The CDR3 extends over 14 amino acids. The V and J ends lost 4 bases and 8 bases, in that order; junction bases with no gene match: 8. The germline V gene encodes CDR1 MDHEN and CDR2 SYDVKM.

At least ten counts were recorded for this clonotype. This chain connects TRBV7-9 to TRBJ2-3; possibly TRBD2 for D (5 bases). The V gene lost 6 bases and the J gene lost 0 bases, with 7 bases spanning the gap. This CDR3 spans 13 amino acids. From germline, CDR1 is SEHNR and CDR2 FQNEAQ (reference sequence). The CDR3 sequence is CASRWTSTDTQYF. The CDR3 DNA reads TGTGCCAGCAGGTGGACTAGCACAGATACGCAGTATTTT.

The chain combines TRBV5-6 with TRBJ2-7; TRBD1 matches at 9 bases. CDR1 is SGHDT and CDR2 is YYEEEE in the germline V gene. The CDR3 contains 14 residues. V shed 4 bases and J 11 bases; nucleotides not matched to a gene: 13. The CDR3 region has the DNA TGTGCCAGCAGCGTCCCCGGGACAGGGTCCCAAGAGTACGTC. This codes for CASSVPGTGSQEYV.

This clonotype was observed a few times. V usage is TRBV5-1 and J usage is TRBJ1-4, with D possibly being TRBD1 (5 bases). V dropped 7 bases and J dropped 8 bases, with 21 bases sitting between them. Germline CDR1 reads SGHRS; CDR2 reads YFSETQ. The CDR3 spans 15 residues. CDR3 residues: CASSMAGLGGEKLFF. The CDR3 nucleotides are TGCGCCAGCTCCATGGCGGGACTTGGAGGGGAAAAACTGTTTTTT.

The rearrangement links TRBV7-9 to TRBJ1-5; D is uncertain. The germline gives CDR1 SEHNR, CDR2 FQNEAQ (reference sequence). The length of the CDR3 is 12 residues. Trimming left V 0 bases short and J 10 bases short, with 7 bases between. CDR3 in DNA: TGTGCCAGCAGCTTAGCGGGAGCCCCCCAGCATTTT. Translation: CASSLAGAPQHF.

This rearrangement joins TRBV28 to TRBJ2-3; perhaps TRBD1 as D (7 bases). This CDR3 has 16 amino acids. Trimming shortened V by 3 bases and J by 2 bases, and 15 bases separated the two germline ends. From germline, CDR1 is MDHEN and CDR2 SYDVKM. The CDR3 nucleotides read TGTGCCAGCAGTTTCCAGGCGGGACAGTCCACAGATACGCAGTATTTT. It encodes CASSFQAGQSTDTQYF.

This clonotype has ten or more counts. CDR3 sequence: CASRDSNQPQHF. The CDR3 DNA reads as TGTGCCAGCAGGGACAGCAATCAGCCCCAGCATTTT. The V call is TRBV6-2 or TRBV6-3, the J call TRBJ1-5; D gene unclear. This CDR3 contains 12 residues. V gave up 6 bases and J gave up 1 base, with 4 bases separating them. Per the germline V gene, CDR1 is MNHEY and CDR2 is SVGEGT.

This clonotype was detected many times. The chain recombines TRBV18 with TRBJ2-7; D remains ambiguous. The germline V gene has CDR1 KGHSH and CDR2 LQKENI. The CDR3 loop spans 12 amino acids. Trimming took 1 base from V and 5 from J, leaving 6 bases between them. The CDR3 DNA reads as TGTGCCAGCTCACCACAGGGCGACGAGCAGTACTTC. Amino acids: CASSPQGDEQYF.

CDR3 coding DNA: TGTGCCAGCAGGTCGGGGGCGAGCGGCTATGGCTACACCTTC. Translation gives CASRSGASGYGYTF. The rearrangement uses TRBV27 and TRBJ1-2, with D perhaps matching TRBD1 (6 bases). Trimming removed 6 bases at V and 4 bases at J, with 15 bases between. The CDR3 has 14 amino acids. Germline V CDR1 and CDR2: MNHEY, SMNVEV (reference sequence).

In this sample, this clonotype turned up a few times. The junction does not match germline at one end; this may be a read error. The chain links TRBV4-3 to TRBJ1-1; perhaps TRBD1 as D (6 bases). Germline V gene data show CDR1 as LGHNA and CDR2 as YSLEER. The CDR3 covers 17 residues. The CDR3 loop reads CTSSQVGGGERGAEAFF. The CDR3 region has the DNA TGCACCAGCAGCCAAGTCGGAGGGGGAGAACGTGGCGCTGAAGCTTTCTTT.

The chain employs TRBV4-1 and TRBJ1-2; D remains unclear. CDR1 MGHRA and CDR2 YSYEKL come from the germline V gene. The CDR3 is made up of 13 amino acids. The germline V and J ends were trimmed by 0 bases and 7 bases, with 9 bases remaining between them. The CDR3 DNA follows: TGCGCCAGCAGCCAAGAGGGCTTGGGTGGCTACACCTTC. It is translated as CASSQEGLGGYTF.

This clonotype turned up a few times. The CDR3: CASSLEGQGLSPLHF. CDR3 DNA sequence: TGTGCCAGCAGCTTGGAGGGACAGGGGTTATCACCCCTCCACTTT. The V and J genes are TRBV7-9 and TRBJ1-6; 10 bases are a match to TRBD1. Per germline, CDR1 SEHNR and CDR2 FQNEAQ (reference sequence). CDR3 length equals 15 residues. The V and J ends lost 3 bases and 10 bases, in that order; junction bases with no gene match: 6.

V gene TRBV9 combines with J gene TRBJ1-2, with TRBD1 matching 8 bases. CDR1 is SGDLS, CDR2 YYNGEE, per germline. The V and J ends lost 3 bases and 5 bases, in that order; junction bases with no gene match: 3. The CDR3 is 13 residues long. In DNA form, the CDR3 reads TGTGCCAGCAGCGGACAGGGGATGTATGGCTACACCTTC. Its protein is CASSGQGMYGYTF.

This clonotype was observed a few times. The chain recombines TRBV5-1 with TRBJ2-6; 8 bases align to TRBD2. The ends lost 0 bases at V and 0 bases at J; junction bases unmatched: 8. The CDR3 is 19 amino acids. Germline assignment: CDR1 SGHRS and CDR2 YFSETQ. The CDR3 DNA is TGCGCCAGCAGCTTGGCCGGGGGGGTCCCGAGCTCTGGGGCCAACGTCCTGACTTTC. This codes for CASSLAGGVPSSGANVLTF. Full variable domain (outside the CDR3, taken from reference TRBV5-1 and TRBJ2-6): KAGVTQTPRYLIKTRGQQVTLSCSPISGHRSVSWYQQTPGQGLQFLFEYFSETQRNKGNFPGRFSGRQFSNSRSEMNVSTLELGDSALYLCASSLAGGVPSSGANVLTFGAGSRLTVL.

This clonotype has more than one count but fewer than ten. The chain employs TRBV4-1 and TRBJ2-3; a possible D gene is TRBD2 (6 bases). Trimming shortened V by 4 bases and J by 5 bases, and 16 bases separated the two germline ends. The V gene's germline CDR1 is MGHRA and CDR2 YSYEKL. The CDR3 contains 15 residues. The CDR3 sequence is CASSPLEGRGDTQYF. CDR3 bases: TGCGCCAGCAGCCCCCTTGAGGGGCGGGGAGATACGCAGTATTTT.

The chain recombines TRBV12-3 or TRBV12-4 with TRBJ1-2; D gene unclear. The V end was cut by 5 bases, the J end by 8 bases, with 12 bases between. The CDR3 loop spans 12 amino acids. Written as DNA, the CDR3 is TGTGCCAGCAGTCCGAATGCGGGCGGCTACACCTTC. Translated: CASSPNAGGYTF.

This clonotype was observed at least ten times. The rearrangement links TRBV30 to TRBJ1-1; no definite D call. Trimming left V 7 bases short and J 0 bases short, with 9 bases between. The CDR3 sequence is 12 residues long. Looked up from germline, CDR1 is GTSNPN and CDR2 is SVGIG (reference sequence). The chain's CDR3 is CALEGMNTEAFF. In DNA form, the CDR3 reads TGTGCCTTAGAGGGAATGAACACTGAAGCTTTCTTT.

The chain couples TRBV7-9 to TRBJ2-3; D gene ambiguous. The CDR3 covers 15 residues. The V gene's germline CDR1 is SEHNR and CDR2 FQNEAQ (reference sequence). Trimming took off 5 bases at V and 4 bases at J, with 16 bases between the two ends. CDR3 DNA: TGTGCCAGCAGCCGACCAGGCGTGGGTTCAGATACGCAGTATTTT. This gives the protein CASSRPGVGSDTQYF.

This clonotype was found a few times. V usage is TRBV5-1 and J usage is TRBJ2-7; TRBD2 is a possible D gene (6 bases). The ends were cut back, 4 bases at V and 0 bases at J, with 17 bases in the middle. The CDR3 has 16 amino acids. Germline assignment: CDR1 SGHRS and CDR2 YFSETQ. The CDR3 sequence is CASSAAGGRGSYEQYF. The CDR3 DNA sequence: TGCGCCAGCAGCGCAGCGGGCGGGCGAGGCTCCTACGAGCAGTACTTC.

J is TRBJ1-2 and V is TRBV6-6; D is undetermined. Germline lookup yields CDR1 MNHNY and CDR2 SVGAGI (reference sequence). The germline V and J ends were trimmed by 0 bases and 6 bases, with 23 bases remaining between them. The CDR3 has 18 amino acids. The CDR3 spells CASSYSQWGRPRENGYTF. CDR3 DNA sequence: TGTGCCAGCAGTTACTCGCAATGGGGAAGGCCCCGCGAAAATGGCTACACCTTC.